What follows is one T cell receptor (beta chain) and its context. Its antigen is as yet unknown. With 60 Vbeta and 13 Jbeta primers, the PCR was carried out. The authors' processing: In a later analysis, the count reached tens of millions of unique TCR beta chains, with 9 million to 11 million shared. Method: immunoSEQ multiplex PCR; TCRdb's copy keeps in-frame clones and lacks some. V and J calls and clone size are those listed in that table; D and trimming were worked out from the DNA. The repertoire consists of some 180,000 clones, with around 80% occurring once and the leading ten covering 1.4%. The record originates from a study of cytomegalovirus exposure and HLA in healthy donors. Though probably carrying unrecorded immune exposures, donors were nominally healthy at sampling. Findings and limits, study-wide: Sequencing likely caused a cluster of highly shared sequence variants.

CDR1 is SEHNR, CDR2 FQNEAQ, per germline (reference sequence). Between the trimmed V and J ends, which lost 3 bases and 0 bases, there was a span of 11 bases. CDR3 length: 15 residues. This clonotype was sampled from a man aged 18-30 years in good health and CMV-seronegative. The chain combines TRBV7-9 with TRBJ1-1; perhaps TRBD1 as D (5 bases). Sequenced sample: PBMCs. The CDR3 DNA is TGTGCCAGCAGCTTCCAGGACACCATGAACACTGAAGCTTTCTTT. The encoded protein is CASSFQDTMNTEAFF.